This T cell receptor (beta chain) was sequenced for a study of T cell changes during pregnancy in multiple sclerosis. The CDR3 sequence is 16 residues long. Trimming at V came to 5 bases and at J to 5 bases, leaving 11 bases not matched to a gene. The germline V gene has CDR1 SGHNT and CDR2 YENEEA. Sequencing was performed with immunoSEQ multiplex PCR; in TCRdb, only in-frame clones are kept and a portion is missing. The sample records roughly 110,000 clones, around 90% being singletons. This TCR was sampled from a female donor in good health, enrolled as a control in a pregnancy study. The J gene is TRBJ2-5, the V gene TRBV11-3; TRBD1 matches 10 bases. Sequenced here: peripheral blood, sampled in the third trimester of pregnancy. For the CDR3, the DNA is TGTGCCAGCAGCGCTCCCCGGGACAGGGGTAGGGAGACCCAGTACTTC. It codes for CASSAPRDRGRETQYF. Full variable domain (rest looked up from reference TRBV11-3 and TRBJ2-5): EAGVVQSPRYKIIEKKQPVAFWCNPISGHNTLYWYLQNLGQGPELLIRYENEEAVDDSQLPKDRFSAERLKGVDSTLKIQPAELGDSAVYLCASSAPRDRGRETQYFGPGTRLLVL.